Listed below are T cell receptor beta chains from one sample, sequenced in a study of blood T cell repertoires in COVID-19. Repertoires were generated with immunoSEQ multiplex PCR, while TCRdb's copy carries only in-frame clones and drops some. Of around 480,000 clones in the sample, 87% are singletons; the top ten hold approximately 0.7%. Source material: PBMCs or T cells enriched from blood (not recorded which). All receptors derive from a woman aged 18-35 years who had recovered from COVID-19. Each CDR3 is given with its conserved first and last residue. D genes are given only for firm matches. Rows give clone size only sometimes, using once, few, many, or a class for an expanded clone.

cdr3_nt: TGCAGTGCTAGTGATATAGCCGGTTGGGGCTACACCTTC; cdr3_aa: CSASDIAGWGYTF; clone_size: -; v_call: TRBV20-1; d_call: -; j_call: TRBJ1-2
cdr3_nt: TGTGCCAGCAGCCAACAGAGAGCAGGCGCGAGCTACACCTTC; cdr3_aa: CASSQQRAGASYTF; clone_size: -; v_call: TRBV3-1/TRBV3-2; d_call: -; j_call: TRBJ1-2
cdr3_nt: TGTGCCAGTAGTAAAGACAGGGGAAGAGGGCCACATCAGCCCCAGCATTTT; cdr3_aa: CASSKDRGRGPHQPQHF; clone_size: -; v_call: TRBV19; d_call: TRBD1; j_call: TRBJ1-5
cdr3_nt: TGTGCCAGCAGTTCTGAGGGGGTAGGCAATCAGCCCCAGCATTTT; cdr3_aa: CASSSEGVGNQPQHF; clone_size: -; v_call: TRBV28; d_call: -; j_call: TRBJ1-5
cdr3_nt: TGTGCCAGCAGCCGAGGGGGTCGGGTGGACGAGCAGTACTTC; cdr3_aa: CASSRGGRVDEQYF; clone_size: once; v_call: TRBV28; d_call: -; j_call: TRBJ2-7
cdr3_nt: TGCGCCAGCAGGGCTAGCGGGGGGGCAAAGACCCAGTACTTC; cdr3_aa: CASRASGGAKTQYF; clone_size: -; v_call: TRBV5-1; d_call: TRBD2; j_call: TRBJ2-5
cdr3_nt: TGCAGCGTCCGGGGTGGGGTCACTGAAGCTTTCTTT; cdr3_aa: CSVRGGVTEAFF; clone_size: -; v_call: TRBV29-1; d_call: -; j_call: TRBJ1-1
cdr3_nt: TGTGCCAGCAGCGCAACAGGGAACACTGAAGCTTTCTTT; cdr3_aa: CASSATGNTEAFF; clone_size: -; v_call: TRBV7-3; d_call: -; j_call: TRBJ1-1
cdr3_nt: TGTGCCATCAAAGAGGGTTTGAATCAGCCCCAGCATTTT; cdr3_aa: CAIKEGLNQPQHF; clone_size: -; v_call: TRBV10-3; d_call: -; j_call: TRBJ1-5
cdr3_nt: TGCGCCAGCAGCTCCTCCTCGGACATTCCGGACACTGAAGCTTTCTTT; cdr3_aa: CASSSSSDIPDTEAFF; clone_size: -; v_call: TRBV5-1; d_call: -; j_call: TRBJ1-1
cdr3_nt: TGCAGCGTTGGGGACAGGGAGGGATCACCCCTCCACTTT; cdr3_aa: CSVGDREGSPLHF; clone_size: few; v_call: TRBV29-1; d_call: TRBD1; j_call: TRBJ1-6
cdr3_nt: TGTGCCAGCTCACCACCTACAGGGGCAGGTGAAAAACTGTTTTTT; cdr3_aa: CASSPPTGAGEKLFF; clone_size: -; v_call: TRBV18; d_call: TRBD1; j_call: TRBJ1-4
cdr3_nt: TGTGCCAGCAGCCAAGAAAGGGCAGGGTTGGAGACCCAGTACTTC; cdr3_aa: CASSQERAGLETQYF; clone_size: -; v_call: TRBV14; d_call: -; j_call: TRBJ2-5
cdr3_nt: TGTGCCAGCAGCTTGGTTGACAAGCAGTACTTC; cdr3_aa: CASSLVDKQYF; clone_size: -; v_call: TRBV13; d_call: -; j_call: TRBJ2-7
cdr3_nt: TGTGCCAGCCTCCGGGGGGCCGGGGAGACCCAGTACTTC; cdr3_aa: CASLRGAGETQYF; clone_size: -; v_call: TRBV12-3/TRBV12-4; d_call: -; j_call: TRBJ2-5
cdr3_nt: TGTGCCAGCAGCTTTAGCGCCTATAATTCACCCCTCCACTTT; cdr3_aa: CASSFSAYNSPLHF; clone_size: -; v_call: TRBV11-2; d_call: -; j_call: TRBJ1-6
cdr3_nt: TGTGCCAGCAGCCTAAAACAGGGGGCCTATGGCTACACCTTC; cdr3_aa: CASSLKQGAYGYTF; clone_size: -; v_call: TRBV7-2; d_call: TRBD1; j_call: TRBJ1-2
cdr3_nt: TGTGCCTGGAGTGTCGGCAAGCGAGGAGAGACCCAGTACTTC; cdr3_aa: CAWSVGKRGETQYF; clone_size: -; v_call: TRBV30; d_call: -; j_call: TRBJ2-5
cdr3_nt: TGCTCGGGTGGCCAGGGAACTGACACTGAAGCTTTCTTT; cdr3_aa: CSGGQGTDTEAFF; clone_size: few; v_call: TRBV29-1; d_call: -; j_call: TRBJ1-1
cdr3_nt: TGTGCCATCAGCCCGTCGGGAGAGGTAGCTTTCTTT; cdr3_aa: CAISPSGEVAFF; clone_size: -; v_call: TRBV10-3; d_call: -; j_call: TRBJ1-1
cdr3_nt: TGTGCCAGCAGCTTCGGGGGGCCGAACACTGAAGCTTTCTTT; cdr3_aa: CASSFGGPNTEAFF; clone_size: -; v_call: TRBV11-2; d_call: -; j_call: TRBJ1-1
cdr3_nt: TGTGCCAGCAATTATATGAGGGATGTCACTGAAGCTTTCTTT; cdr3_aa: CASNYMRDVTEAFF; clone_size: -; v_call: TRBV21-1; d_call: -; j_call: TRBJ1-1
cdr3_nt: TGTGCCTGGAGCCTTACAGGAATAAATGAAAAACTGTTTTTT; cdr3_aa: CAWSLTGINEKLFF; clone_size: -; v_call: TRBV30; d_call: -; j_call: TRBJ1-4
cdr3_nt: TGTGCCTGGAGCCTGGACAGGTTAGGGGGCTTCTACACCTTC; cdr3_aa: CAWSLDRLGGFYTF; clone_size: -; v_call: TRBV30; d_call: TRBD1; j_call: TRBJ1-2
cdr3_nt: TGTGCCAGCAGCTTAGGCGTCTTATATGGCTACACCTTC; cdr3_aa: CASSLGVLYGYTF; clone_size: -; v_call: TRBV7-2; d_call: -; j_call: TRBJ1-2
cdr3_nt: TGCGCCAGCAGCTTGGGGCCAGGGGGTCAAGAGACCCAGTACTTC; cdr3_aa: CASSLGPGGQETQYF; clone_size: -; v_call: TRBV5-1; d_call: TRBD1; j_call: TRBJ2-5
cdr3_nt: TGTGCCAGCAGATTCATCTACGAGCAGTACTTC; cdr3_aa: CASRFIYEQYF; clone_size: few; v_call: TRBV6-5; d_call: -; j_call: TRBJ2-7
cdr3_nt: TGTGCCAGCAGTTCCTACGAGGGGGCGTATGAGCAGTACTTC; cdr3_aa: CASSSYEGAYEQYF; clone_size: -; v_call: TRBV27; d_call: TRBD1; j_call: TRBJ2-7
cdr3_nt: TGTGCCAGCAGCTTGGGGGGTAAAGCTTACTACAATGAGCAGTTCTTC; cdr3_aa: CASSLGGKAYYNEQFF; clone_size: few; v_call: TRBV11-3; d_call: -; j_call: TRBJ2-1
cdr3_nt: TGTGCCAGCAGCTTAAGAGGACCGGGGGGGAGACCAGATACGCAGTATTTT; cdr3_aa: CASSLRGPGGRPDTQYF; clone_size: -; v_call: TRBV5-5; d_call: TRBD2; j_call: TRBJ2-3
cdr3_nt: TGTGCCAGCAGCTTGGACAGGGATGCTCTCTATGGCTACACCTTC; cdr3_aa: CASSLDRDALYGYTF; clone_size: -; v_call: TRBV5-8; d_call: -; j_call: TRBJ1-2
cdr3_nt: TGTGCCAGCAGTCCGAGGGGACAGGGTGAATACGAGCAGTACTTC; cdr3_aa: CASSPRGQGEYEQYF; clone_size: -; v_call: TRBV27; d_call: TRBD1; j_call: TRBJ2-7
cdr3_nt: TGTGCCAGTAGCCTCCGGGACAGCGGTCTTGGAAACACCATATATTTT; cdr3_aa: CASSLRDSGLGNTIYF; clone_size: -; v_call: TRBV19; d_call: TRBD1; j_call: TRBJ1-3
cdr3_nt: TGTGCCAGCAGCTTAGTACAGACCTACGAGCAGTACTTC; cdr3_aa: CASSLVQTYEQYF; clone_size: -; v_call: TRBV7-9; d_call: -; j_call: TRBJ2-7
cdr3_nt: TGTGCCAGCAGTTTATTGTGGGAGGGAAGGGCTCAAGAGACCCAGTACTTC; cdr3_aa: CASSLLWEGRAQETQYF; clone_size: -; v_call: TRBV27; d_call: TRBD2; j_call: TRBJ2-5
cdr3_nt: TGTGCCATTTCGACACTCATGAACACTGAAGCTTTCTTT; cdr3_aa: CAISTLMNTEAFF; clone_size: once; v_call: TRBV10-3; d_call: -; j_call: TRBJ1-1
cdr3_nt: TGTGCCAGCTCGCTCCCCGACAGGGAACTATACACAGATACGCAGTATTTT; cdr3_aa: CASSLPDRELYTDTQYF; clone_size: -; v_call: TRBV18; d_call: TRBD1; j_call: TRBJ2-3
cdr3_nt: TGTGCCAGCAGCCAAGAAGGGGTAGATACGCAGTATTTT; cdr3_aa: CASSQEGVDTQYF; clone_size: -; v_call: TRBV3-1/TRBV3-2; d_call: -; j_call: TRBJ2-3
cdr3_nt: TGTGCCAGTAGGGACCGGACCGGGACAGGGGGACAAGAGACCCAGTACTTC; cdr3_aa: CASRDRTGTGGQETQYF; clone_size: -; v_call: TRBV19; d_call: TRBD1; j_call: TRBJ2-5
cdr3_nt: TGTGCCTGGAAGGCGAGTGGAGCTGGTGGCTACACCTTC; cdr3_aa: CAWKASGAGGYTF; clone_size: few; v_call: TRBV30; d_call: -; j_call: TRBJ1-2